Each of the 17 T cell receptor beta chains below was sequenced from the same sample in a study of siplizumab effects on memory and regulatory T cells (dated by TCRdb to the late 2010s). The library was made by the immunoSEQ multiplex PCR assay. In TCRdb, the immuneACCESS table is reduced to in-frame sequences with V and J assigned. These tables do not hold every clone; where another copy was compared, an unresolved V gene accounts for under half, and the others remain unexplained. The sample profile shows 99,000 or so clones; roughly 94% of them were found once. The top ten clones comprise approximately 1.2% of the sample. Sequencing was carried out using non-Treg CD4+ T cells sorted from blood. The sample's cell subset or site label is to be understood as: FACS-sorted unstimulated CD4+ non-regulatory T cells. Every receptor here comes from a human donor in good health.

This chain uses TRBV6-5 with TRBJ2-7; D unclear. The germline V gene has CDR1 MNHEY and CDR2 SVGAGI. There are 14 residues in the CDR3. Trimming left V 0 bases short and J 0 bases short, with 6 bases between. CDR3 sequence: CASSYSQTSYEQYF. CDR3 nucleotides: TGTGCCAGCAGTTACTCACAGACCTCCTACGAGCAGTACTTC.

The chain recombines TRBV19 with TRBJ2-1, with 8 bases aligning to TRBD1. Germline lookup yields CDR1 LNHDA and CDR2 SQIVND (reference sequence). This CDR3 region has 14 residues. With 6 bases clipped from V and 5 bases from J, the junction kept 6 bases outside the gene matches. CDR3 region: CASRRQGLNNEQFF. Written as DNA, the CDR3 is TGTGCCAGTAGGCGACAGGGGTTAAACAATGAGCAGTTCTTC. Complete variable domain (other parts from reference TRBV19 and TRBJ2-1): DGGITQSPKYLFRKEGQNVTLSCEQNLNHDAMYWYRQDPGQGLRLIYYSQIVNDFQKGDIAEGYSVSREKKESFPLTVTSAQKNPTAFYLCASRRQGLNNEQFFGPGTRLTVL.

The chain has TRBV2 and TRBJ2-1; either TRBD1 or TRBD2 may fit D (5 bases each). Germline V gene sequence: CDR1 SNHLY, CDR2 FYNNEI. This CDR3 is built from 15 residues. Trimming removed 9 bases at V and 0 bases at J, with 15 bases between. As DNA, the CDR3 is TGTGCCAGTTCGCCGGGACGTCTCTCCTACAATGAGCAGTTCTTC. It translates to CASSPGRLSYNEQFF.

The chain uses TRBV9 and TRBJ1-1, with 7 bases lining up with TRBD1. The CDR3 covers 15 residues. The junction had 10 bases not matched to a gene; V was cut back by 4 bases and J by 4 bases. The germline V gene has CDR1 SGDLS and CDR2 YYNGEE. The CDR3 coding sequence is TGTGCCAGCAGCTCCCTGGGACAGTCAGGCACTGAAGCTTTCTTT. This gives the protein CASSSLGQSGTEAFF. The full variable domain, with the rest looked up from reference TRBV9 and TRBJ1-1, is DSGVTQTPKHLITATGQRVTLRCSPRSGDLSVYWYQQSLDQGLQFLIQYYNGEERAKGNILERFSAQQFPDLHSELNLSSLELGDSALYFCASSSLGQSGTEAFFGQGTRLTVV.

The genes are TRBV6-5 and TRBJ1-4, with a tentative D call TRBD1 (6 bases). The germline gives CDR1 MNHEY, CDR2 SVGAGI. CDR3 length equals 15 residues. Trimming left V 5 bases short and J 1 base short, with 11 bases between. CDR3 region: CASSNFRGTNEKLFF. The CDR3 DNA follows: TGTGCCAGCAGTAACTTCAGGGGAACTAATGAAAAACTGTTTTTT.

This clone was detected once. As DNA, the CDR3 is TGTGCCAGTACAAAGGGCGGGGCGGCCACTGAAGCTTTCTTT. Translation: CASTKGGAATEAFF. The J gene is TRBJ1-1, the V gene TRBV19, with a weak D call TRBD1 (5 bases). The CDR3 has 14 amino acids. CDR1 LNHDA and CDR2 SQIVND come from the germline V gene (reference sequence). V lost 7 bases, J lost 4 bases, and 16 bases lay in between. The full variable domain, in which reference TRBV19 and TRBJ1-1 provide the parts outside the CDR3, is DGGITQSPKYLFRKEGQNVTLSCEQNLNHDAMYWYRQDPGQGLRLIYYSQIVNDFQKGDIAEGYSVSREKKESFPLTVTSAQKNPTAFYLCASTKGGAATEAFFGQGTRLTVV.

The chain joins TRBV29-1 to TRBJ2-2; D call uncertain. The CDR3 runs 13 residues. Germline CDR1 SQVTM, CDR2 ANQGSEA. V lost 8 bases to trimming and J lost 5 bases, with 15 bases between them. CDR3 amino acids: CSTEADGTGELFF. The CDR3 DNA follows: TGCAGCACAGAGGCAGATGGGACCGGGGAGCTGTTTTTT.

The chain joins TRBV19 to TRBJ2-1; 8 bases are a match to TRBD2. V dropped 3 bases and J dropped 4; count of bases not matched to a gene: 8. Germline-derived CDR1 and CDR2 are LNHDA and SQIVND (reference sequence). The CDR3 runs 16 residues. CDR3 residues: CASSIYVAGYYNEQFF. CDR3 nucleotide sequence: TGTGCCAGTAGTATTTACGTAGCGGGATATTACAATGAGCAGTTCTTC.

The genes are TRBV9 and TRBJ2-7; 8 bases fit TRBD2. The germline V gene has CDR1 SGDLS and CDR2 YYNGEE. The V and J ends lost 7 bases and 2 bases, in that order; junction bases with no gene match: 8. The CDR3 is made up of 14 amino acids. The CDR3 nucleotides read TGTGCCAGCGGTGGACTAGCCCCAACCTACGAGCAGTACTTC. This gives the protein CASGGLAPTYEQYF.

The V call is TRBV28, the J call TRBJ1-1; TRBD1 might be the D (5 bases). The CDR3 is 13 amino acids. From germline, CDR1 is MDHEN and CDR2 SYDVKM. V lost 5 bases to trimming and J lost 6 bases, with 13 bases between them. Written as DNA, the CDR3 is TGTGCCAGCAGTCTCTGGGGGTACCCTGAAGCTTTCTTT. Protein product: CASSLWGYPEAFF.

The rearrangement joins TRBV5-1 to TRBJ2-1; no clear D gene. The germline CDR1 and CDR2 sequences are SGHRS and YFSETQ. The V gene lost 5 bases and the J gene lost 0 bases, with 15 bases spanning the gap. The CDR3 spans 16 residues. In DNA form, the CDR3 reads TGCGCCAGCAGGGAATCTAGACTCCCCTCCTACAATGAGCAGTTCTTC. Protein: CASRESRLPSYNEQFF.

J is TRBJ1-2 and V is TRBV18, with D perhaps matching TRBD1 (5 bases). V lost 5 bases, J lost 0 bases, and 7 bases lay in between. Per germline, CDR1 KGHSH and CDR2 LQKENI. The length of the CDR3 is 13 residues. CDR3 region: CASSTGPNYGYTF. In DNA, the CDR3 is TGTGCCAGCTCAACAGGACCTAACTATGGCTACACCTTC.

The chain combines TRBV19 with TRBJ1-5; 7 nucleotides match TRBD1. V gave up 6 bases and J gave up 3 bases; unmatched junction bases: 5. The CDR3 consists of 14 residues. Germline CDR1 and CDR2: LNHDA and SQIVND (reference sequence). This CDR3 is CASRTDRINQPQHF. The CDR3, as DNA: TGTGCCAGTAGGACGGACAGGATCAATCAGCCCCAGCATTTT.

The chain links TRBV27 to TRBJ2-7, with 11 bases fitting TRBD1. The germline V gene encodes CDR1 MNHEY and CDR2 SMNVEV (reference sequence). The CDR3 spans 15 residues. V trimming: 5 bases; J trimming: 2 bases; junction bases outside the gene matches: 5. The CDR3 spells CASSPWTGGAYEQYF. CDR3 nucleotide sequence: TGTGCCAGCAGTCCGTGGACAGGGGGCGCCTACGAGCAGTACTTC.

V is TRBV19 and J is TRBJ1-6; possibly TRBD1 for D (5 bases). Trimming left V 7 bases short and J 5 bases short, with 12 bases between. Germline CDR1 and CDR2: LNHDA and SQIVND (reference sequence). The CDR3 runs 14 residues. The chain's CDR3 is CASMEQANNSPLHF. As DNA, the CDR3 is TGTGCCAGTATGGAACAGGCGAATAATTCACCCCTCCACTTT. Together with reference TRBV19 and TRBJ1-6, the CDR3 gives the full variable domain: DGGITQSPKYLFRKEGQNVTLSCEQNLNHDAMYWYRQDPGQGLRLIYYSQIVNDFQKGDIAEGYSVSREKKESFPLTVTSAQKNPTAFYLCASMEQANNSPLHFGNGTRLTVT.

The chain has TRBV7-2 and TRBJ2-1; D is uncertain. The germline CDR1 and CDR2 sequences are SGHTA and FQGNSA. Trimming took off 1 base at V and 8 bases at J, with 15 bases between the two ends. This CDR3 has 15 residues. DNA of the CDR3: TGTGCCAGCAGCTTAGATGAGGTCCTGGACGATGAGCAGTTCTTC. It is translated as CASSLDEVLDDEQFF.

This clone was detected only once. J is TRBJ2-3 and V is TRBV30; tentatively, D is TRBD2 (6 bases). Germline CDR1 is GTSNPN and CDR2 is SVGIG (reference sequence). CDR3 size: 14 residues. With 3 bases removed from V and 4 bases from J, the gap between germline ends came to 14 bases. CDR3 residues: CAWRGLPGADTQYF. The CDR3 DNA sequence: TGTGCCTGGAGGGGACTCCCCGGGGCAGATACGCAGTATTTT.